The rows below give T cell receptor beta chains drawn from one sample of a study of T cell responses to AZD1222 COVID-19 vaccine. The method was immunoSEQ multiplex PCR; TCRdb's version includes in-frame clones alone and lacks a portion of them. The data contain fewer than 130,000 clones, about 90% of them singletons. The input for sequencing was peripheral blood, taken 28 days after the second AZD1222 dose. Every receptor here comes from an adult who received the AZD1222 COVID-19 vaccine. Each CDR3 is given with its conserved first and last residue. A D gene is named only where the DNA matches it firmly. Clone size is not always given. Where it is, it says once, few, many or a class for expanded clones.

j_gene: TRBJ2-1; d_gene: .; v_gene: TRBV11-2; abundance: .; CDR3aa: CASSLAPRGRYNEQFF; CDR3nt: TGTGCCAGCAGCTTAGCCCCCAGGGGCCGTTACAATGAGCAGTTCTTC
j_gene: TRBJ2-7; d_gene: .; v_gene: TRBV30; abundance: .; CDR3aa: CAWSVRDQGEQYF; CDR3nt: TGTGCCTGGAGTGTCCGGGACCAAGGCGAGCAGTACTTC
j_gene: TRBJ1-4; d_gene: TRBD1; v_gene: TRBV4-1; abundance: .; CDR3aa: CASSGRPGTGTTNEKLFF; CDR3nt: TGCGCCAGCAGCGGCCGCCCCGGGACAGGGACGACTAATGAAAAACTGTTTTTT
j_gene: TRBJ2-2; d_gene: .; v_gene: TRBV30; abundance: .; CDR3aa: CAWAFMGSPTGELFF; CDR3nt: TGTGCCTGGGCCTTTATGGGCTCCCCCACCGGGGAGCTGTTTTTT
j_gene: TRBJ1-2; d_gene: .; v_gene: TRBV3-1/TRBV3-2; abundance: .; CDR3aa: CASSQLATDRGYTF; CDR3nt: TGTGCCAGCAGCCAATTGGCGACGGACCGTGGCTACACCTTC
j_gene: TRBJ1-6; d_gene: .; v_gene: TRBV5-1; abundance: .; CDR3aa: CASSLAAGVNSPLHF; CDR3nt: TGCGCCAGCAGCTTGGCAGCAGGGGTGAATTCACCCCTCCACTTT
j_gene: TRBJ2-5; d_gene: TRBD2; v_gene: TRBV3-1/TRBV3-2; abundance: .; CDR3aa: CASSQDPGLAGGGTQYF; CDR3nt: TGTGCCAGCAGCCAAGACCCGGGACTAGCGGGGGGAGGGACCCAGTACTTC
j_gene: TRBJ2-6; d_gene: TRBD1; v_gene: TRBV4-1; abundance: .; CDR3aa: CASSPGQGEAGANVLTF; CDR3nt: TGCGCCAGCAGCCCTGGACAGGGGGAGGCTGGGGCCAACGTCCTGACTTTC
j_gene: TRBJ2-5; d_gene: TRBD1; v_gene: TRBV28; abundance: few; CDR3aa: CASNPMDRESETQYF; CDR3nt: TGTGCCAGCAACCCTATGGACAGGGAGTCAGAGACCCAGTACTTC
j_gene: TRBJ2-5; d_gene: .; v_gene: TRBV12-3/TRBV12-4; abundance: few; CDR3aa: CASSSETQYF; CDR3nt: TGTGCCAGCAGTTCAGAGACCCAGTACTTC